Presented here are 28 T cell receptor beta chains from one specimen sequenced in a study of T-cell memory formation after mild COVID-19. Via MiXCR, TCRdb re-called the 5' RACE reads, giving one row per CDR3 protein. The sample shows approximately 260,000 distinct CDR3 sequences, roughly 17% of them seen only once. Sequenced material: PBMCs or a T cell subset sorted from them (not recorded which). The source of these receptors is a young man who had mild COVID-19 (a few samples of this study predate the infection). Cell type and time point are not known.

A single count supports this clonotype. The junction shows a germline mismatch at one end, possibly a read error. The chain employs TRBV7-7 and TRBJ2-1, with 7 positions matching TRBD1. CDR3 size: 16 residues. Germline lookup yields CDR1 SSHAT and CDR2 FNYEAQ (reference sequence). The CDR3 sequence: CASRYRPGTAILEQFF. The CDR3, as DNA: TGTGCTAGCAGATACAGGCCCGGGACAGCCATCTTGGAGCAGTTCTTC.

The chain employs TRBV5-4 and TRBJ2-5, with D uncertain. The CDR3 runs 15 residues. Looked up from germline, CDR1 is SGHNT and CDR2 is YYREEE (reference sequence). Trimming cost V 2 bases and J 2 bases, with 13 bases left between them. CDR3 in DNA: TGTGCCAGCAGCTTCAGGATGGGCGGACAAGAGACCCAGTACTTC. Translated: CASSFRMGGQETQYF.

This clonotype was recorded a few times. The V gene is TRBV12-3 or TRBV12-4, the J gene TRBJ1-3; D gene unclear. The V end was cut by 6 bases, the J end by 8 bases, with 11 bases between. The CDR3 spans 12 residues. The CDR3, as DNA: TGTGCCAGCAGGGGATTTGGTGACACCATATATTTT. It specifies CASRGFGDTIYF.

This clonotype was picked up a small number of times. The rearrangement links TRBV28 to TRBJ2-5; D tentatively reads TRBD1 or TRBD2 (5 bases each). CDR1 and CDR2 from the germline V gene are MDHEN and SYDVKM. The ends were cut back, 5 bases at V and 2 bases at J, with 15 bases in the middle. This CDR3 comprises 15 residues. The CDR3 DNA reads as TGTGCCAGCAGTCTTCAGGGACCTAGACAAGAGACCCAGTACTTC. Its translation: CASSLQGPRQETQYF.

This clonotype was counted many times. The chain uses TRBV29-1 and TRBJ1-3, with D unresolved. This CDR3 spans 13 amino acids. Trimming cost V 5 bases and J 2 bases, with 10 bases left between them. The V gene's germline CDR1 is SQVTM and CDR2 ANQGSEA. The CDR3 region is CSVWGSAGNTIYF. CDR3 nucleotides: TGCAGCGTTTGGGGTTCGGCTGGAAACACCATATATTTT.

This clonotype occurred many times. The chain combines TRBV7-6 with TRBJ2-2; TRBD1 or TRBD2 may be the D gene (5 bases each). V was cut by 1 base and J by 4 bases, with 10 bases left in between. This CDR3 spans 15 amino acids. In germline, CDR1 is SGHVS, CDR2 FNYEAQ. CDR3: CASSLVRGVTGELFF. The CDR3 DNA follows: TGTGCCAGCAGCTTAGTGAGGGGCGTCACCGGGGAGCTGTTTTTT.

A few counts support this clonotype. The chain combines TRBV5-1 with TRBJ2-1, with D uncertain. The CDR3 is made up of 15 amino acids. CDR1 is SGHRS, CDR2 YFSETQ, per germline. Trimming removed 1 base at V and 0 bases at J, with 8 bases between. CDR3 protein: CASSLSPGSYNEQFF. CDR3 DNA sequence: TGCGCCAGCAGCTTGAGCCCCGGCTCCTACAATGAGCAGTTCTTC.

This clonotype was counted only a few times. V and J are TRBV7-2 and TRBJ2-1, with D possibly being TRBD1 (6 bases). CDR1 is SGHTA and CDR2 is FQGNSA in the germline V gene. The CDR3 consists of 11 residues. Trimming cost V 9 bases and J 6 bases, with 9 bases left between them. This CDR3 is CASGTFNEQFF. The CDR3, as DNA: TGTGCCAGTGGGACATTCAATGAGCAGTTCTTC.

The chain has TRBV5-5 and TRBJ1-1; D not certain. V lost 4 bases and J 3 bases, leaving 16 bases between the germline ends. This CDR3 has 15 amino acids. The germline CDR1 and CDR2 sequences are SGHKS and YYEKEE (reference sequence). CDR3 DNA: TGTGCCAGCAGCACCGCGGCAGAGGGATACACTGAAGCTTTCTTT. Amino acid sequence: CASSTAAEGYTEAFF.

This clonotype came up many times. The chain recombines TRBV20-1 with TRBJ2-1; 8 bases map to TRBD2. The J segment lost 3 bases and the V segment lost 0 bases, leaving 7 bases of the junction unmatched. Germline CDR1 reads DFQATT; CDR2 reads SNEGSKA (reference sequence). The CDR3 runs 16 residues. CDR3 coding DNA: TGCAGTGCTAGAGAAGTTGGCGGGGGGTACTACAATGAGCAGTTCTTC. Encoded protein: CSAREVGGGYYNEQFF.

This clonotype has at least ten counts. The CDR3 loop reads CSVIGLAAVGETQYF. The DNA for the CDR3 is TGCAGCGTGATCGGACTAGCGGCGGTTGGGGAGACCCAGTACTTC. The V call is TRBV29-1, the J call TRBJ2-5, with TRBD2 matching over 10 bases. Trimming cost V 6 bases and J 5 bases; bases outside gene matches: 12. This CDR3 comprises 15 residues. The germline gives CDR1 SQVTM, CDR2 ANQGSEA. Variable domain in full (rest from reference TRBV29-1 and TRBJ2-5): SAVISQKPSRDICQRGTSLTIQCQVDSQVTMMFWYRQQPGQSLTLIATANQGSEATYESGFVIDKFPISRPNLTFSTLTVSNMSPEDSSIYLCSVIGLAAVGETQYFGPGTRLLVL.

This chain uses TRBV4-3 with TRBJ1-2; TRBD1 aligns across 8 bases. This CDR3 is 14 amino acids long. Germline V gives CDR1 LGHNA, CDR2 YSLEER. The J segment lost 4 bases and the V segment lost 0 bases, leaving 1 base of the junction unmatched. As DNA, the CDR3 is TGCGCCAGCAGCCAAGACAGGGGGCTCTATGGCTACACCTTC. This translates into CASSQDRGLYGYTF.

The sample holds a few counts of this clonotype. CDR3 coding DNA: TGTGCCAGCAGCCAAGATGGAGGTGACTACAATGAGCAGTTCTTC. Residues: CASSQDGGDYNEQFF. The chain employs TRBV4-2 and TRBJ2-1; D is possibly TRBD2 (5 bases). From germline, CDR1 is LGHNA and CDR2 YNFKEQ. Trimming removed 0 bases at V and 3 bases at J, with 9 bases between. The CDR3 loop spans 15 amino acids.

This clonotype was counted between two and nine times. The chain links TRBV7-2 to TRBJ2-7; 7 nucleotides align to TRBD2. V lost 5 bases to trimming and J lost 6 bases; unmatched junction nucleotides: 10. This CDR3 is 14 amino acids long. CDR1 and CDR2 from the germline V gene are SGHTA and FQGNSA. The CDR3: CASSVGPGLGEQYF. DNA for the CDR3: TGTGCCAGCAGCGTAGGACCCGGACTAGGCGAGCAGTACTTC.

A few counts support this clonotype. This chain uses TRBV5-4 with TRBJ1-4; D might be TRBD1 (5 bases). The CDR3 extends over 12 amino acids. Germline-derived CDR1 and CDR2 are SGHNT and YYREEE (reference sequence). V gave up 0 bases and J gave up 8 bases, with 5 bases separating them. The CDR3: CASSLGGEKLFF. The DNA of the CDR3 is TGTGCCAGCAGCTTGGGGGGGGAAAAACTGTTTTTT.

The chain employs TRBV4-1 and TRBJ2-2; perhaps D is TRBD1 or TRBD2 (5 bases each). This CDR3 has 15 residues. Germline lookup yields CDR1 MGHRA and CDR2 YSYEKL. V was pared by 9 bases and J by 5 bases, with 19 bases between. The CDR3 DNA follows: TGCGCCAGTCACAAGGGCTCTTGGGGGACCGGGGAGCTGTTTTTT. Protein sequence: CASHKGSWGTGELFF.

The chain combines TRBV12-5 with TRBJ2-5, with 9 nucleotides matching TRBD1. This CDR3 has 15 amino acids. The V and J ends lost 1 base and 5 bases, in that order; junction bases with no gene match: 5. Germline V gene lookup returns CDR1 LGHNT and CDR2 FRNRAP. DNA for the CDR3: TGTGCTAGTGGTTTGGAACAGGGGGCCGGTGAGACCCAGTACTTC. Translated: CASGLEQGAGETQYF.

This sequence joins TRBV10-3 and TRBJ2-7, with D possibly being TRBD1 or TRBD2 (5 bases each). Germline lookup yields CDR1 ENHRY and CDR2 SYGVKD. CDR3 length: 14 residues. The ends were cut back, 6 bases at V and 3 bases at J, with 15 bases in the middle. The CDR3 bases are TGTGCCATCAGCCTAAGGGACGGTGACTACGAGCAGTACTTC. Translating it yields CAISLRDGDYEQYF.

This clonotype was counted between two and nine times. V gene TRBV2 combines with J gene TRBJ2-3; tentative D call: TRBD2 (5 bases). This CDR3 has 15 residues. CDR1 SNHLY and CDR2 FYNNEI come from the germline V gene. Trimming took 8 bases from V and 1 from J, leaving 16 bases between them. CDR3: CASRPGIRGTDTQYF. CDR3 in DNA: TGTGCCAGCCGACCGGGAATCCGAGGCACAGATACGCAGTATTTT. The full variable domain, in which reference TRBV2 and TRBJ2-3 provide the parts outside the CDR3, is EPEVTQTPSHQVTQMGQEVILRCVPISNHLYFYWYRQILGQKVEFLVSFYNNEISEKSEIFDDQFSVERPDGSNFTLKIRSTKLEDSAMYFCASRPGIRGTDTQYFGPGTRLTVL.

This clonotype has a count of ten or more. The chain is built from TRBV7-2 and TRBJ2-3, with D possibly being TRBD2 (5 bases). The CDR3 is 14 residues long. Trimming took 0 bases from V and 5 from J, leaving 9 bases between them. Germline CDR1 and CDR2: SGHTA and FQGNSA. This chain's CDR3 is CASSLAPAGDTQYF. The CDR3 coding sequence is TGTGCCAGCAGCTTAGCGCCCGCGGGAGATACGCAGTATTTT.

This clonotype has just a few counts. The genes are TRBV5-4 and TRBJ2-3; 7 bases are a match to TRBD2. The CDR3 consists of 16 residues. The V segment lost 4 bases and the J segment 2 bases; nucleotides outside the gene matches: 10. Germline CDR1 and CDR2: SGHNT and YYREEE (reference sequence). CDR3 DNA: TGTGCCAGCAGCGGGGGACTACTCACTTCCACAGATACGCAGTATTTT. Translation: CASSGGLLTSTDTQYF.

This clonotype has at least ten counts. The CDR3 sequence is CASSGLAGADTDTQYF. CDR3 coding DNA: TGTGCCAGCAGTGGACTAGCGGGGGCCGACACAGATACGCAGTATTTT. The chain recombines TRBV25-1 with TRBJ2-3, with TRBD2 matching 12 bases. The CDR3 has 16 residues. V shed 4 bases, J shed 2 bases, and the junction held 4 bases outside the gene matches. The germline CDR1 and CDR2 sequences are MGHDK and SYGVNS.

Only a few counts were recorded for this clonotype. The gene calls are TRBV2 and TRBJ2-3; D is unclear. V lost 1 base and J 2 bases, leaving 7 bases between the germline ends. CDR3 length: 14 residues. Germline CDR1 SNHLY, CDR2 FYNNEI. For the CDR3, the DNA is TGTGCCAGCAGTGAAGGGGTATTCACAGATACGCAGTATTTT. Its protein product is CASSEGVFTDTQYF.

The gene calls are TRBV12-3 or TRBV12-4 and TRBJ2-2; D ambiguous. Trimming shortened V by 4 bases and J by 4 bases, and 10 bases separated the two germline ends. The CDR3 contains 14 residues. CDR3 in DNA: TGTGCCAGCAGTTCCGGCACCGGCACCGGGGAGCTGTTTTTT. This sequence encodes CASSSGTGTGELFF.

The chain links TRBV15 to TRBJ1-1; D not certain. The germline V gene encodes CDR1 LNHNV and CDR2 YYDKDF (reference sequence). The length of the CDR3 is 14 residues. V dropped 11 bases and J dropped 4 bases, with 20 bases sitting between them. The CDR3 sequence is CAARLARGSTEAFF. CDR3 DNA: TGTGCCGCCCGACTTGCACGCGGCAGCACTGAAGCTTTCTTT.

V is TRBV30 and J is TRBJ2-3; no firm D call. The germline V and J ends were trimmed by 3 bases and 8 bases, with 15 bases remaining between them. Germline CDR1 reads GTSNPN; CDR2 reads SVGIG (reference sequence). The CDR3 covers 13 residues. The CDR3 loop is CAWRGTGIGTQYF. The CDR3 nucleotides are TGTGCCTGGAGGGGCACCGGCATTGGTACGCAGTATTTT.

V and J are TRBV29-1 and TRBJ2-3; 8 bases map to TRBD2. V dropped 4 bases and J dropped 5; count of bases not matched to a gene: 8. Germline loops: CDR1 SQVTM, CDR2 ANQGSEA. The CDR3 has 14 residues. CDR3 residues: CSVVREGPGDTQYF. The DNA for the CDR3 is TGCAGCGTTGTTCGGGAGGGTCCGGGAGATACGCAGTATTTT.

The CDR3 sequence: CSARGGWTEAFF. CDR3 coding DNA: TGCAGTGCTAGGGGGGGGTGGACTGAAGCTTTCTTT. The J gene is TRBJ1-1, the V gene TRBV20-1, with D possibly being TRBD1 (5 bases). V gave up 3 bases and J gave up 5 bases, with 10 bases separating them. CDR1 is DFQATT and CDR2 is SNEGSKA in the germline V gene (reference sequence). The CDR3 runs 12 residues.